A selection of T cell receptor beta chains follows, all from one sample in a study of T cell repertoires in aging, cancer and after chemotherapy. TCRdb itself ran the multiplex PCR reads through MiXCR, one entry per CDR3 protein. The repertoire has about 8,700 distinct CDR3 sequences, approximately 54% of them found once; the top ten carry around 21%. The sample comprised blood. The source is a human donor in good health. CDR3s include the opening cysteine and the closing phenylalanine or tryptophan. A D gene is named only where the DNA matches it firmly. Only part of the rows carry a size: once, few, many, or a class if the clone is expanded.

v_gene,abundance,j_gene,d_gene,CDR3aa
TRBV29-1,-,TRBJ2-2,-,CSVRKGANTGELFF
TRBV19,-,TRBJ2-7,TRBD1,CASSISGQPYEQYF
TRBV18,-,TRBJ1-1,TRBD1,CASSPPDRGVNTEAFF
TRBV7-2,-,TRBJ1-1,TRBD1,CASSSSGWTGVIEAFF
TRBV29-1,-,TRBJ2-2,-,CSVEGRGRTSNTGELFF
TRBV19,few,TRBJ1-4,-,CASGRTTNEKLFF
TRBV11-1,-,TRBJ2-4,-,CASRGLRNIQYF
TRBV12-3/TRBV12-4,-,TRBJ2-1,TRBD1,CASSFDGTAYNEQFF
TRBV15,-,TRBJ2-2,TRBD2,CATSMGRGEVDTGELFF
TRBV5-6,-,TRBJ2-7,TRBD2,CASRALAGGSYEQYF
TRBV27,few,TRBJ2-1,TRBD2,CASSFSGGAGGEQFF
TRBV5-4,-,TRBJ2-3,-,CASSQGGRGADTQYF
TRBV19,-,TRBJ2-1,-,CASSNWDNEQFF
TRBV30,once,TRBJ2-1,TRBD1,CAWSGLGTGGFDEQFF
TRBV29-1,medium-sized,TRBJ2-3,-,CSVTRGGTDTQYF
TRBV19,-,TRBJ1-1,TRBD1,CASSIPETGYTEAFF
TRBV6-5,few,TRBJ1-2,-,CASSSHTNYGYTF
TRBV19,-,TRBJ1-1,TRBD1,CASSPTGGHTEAFF
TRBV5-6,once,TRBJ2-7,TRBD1,CASSSGRTGETEQYF
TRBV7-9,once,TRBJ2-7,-,CASSHPPGGVHEQYF
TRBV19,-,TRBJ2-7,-,CASSMMGTTYEQYF
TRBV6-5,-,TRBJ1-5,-,CASSKGSNQPQHF
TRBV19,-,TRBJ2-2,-,CASKAGPGELFF
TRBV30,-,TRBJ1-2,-,CAWRHQGDGYTF
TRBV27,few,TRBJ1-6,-,CASSFLGSSYNSPLHF
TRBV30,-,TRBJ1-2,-,CAWSRWDLLVYGYTF
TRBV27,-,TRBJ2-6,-,CASQPRGGSGANVLTF
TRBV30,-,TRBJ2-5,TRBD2,CAWSGLAGVEETQYF
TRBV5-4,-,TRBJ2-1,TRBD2,CASSLGGGRVYNEQFF
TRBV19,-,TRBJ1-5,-,CASSILNQPQHF
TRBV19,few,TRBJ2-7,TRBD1,CATSREGQGYEQYF
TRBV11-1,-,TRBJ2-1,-,CASSRRDNSYNEQFF
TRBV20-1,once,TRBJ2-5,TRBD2,CSARGSAGGRETQYF
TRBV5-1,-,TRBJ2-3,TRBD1,CASSSGQGARYTQYF
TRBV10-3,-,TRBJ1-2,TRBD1,CAISSDRGNYGYTF
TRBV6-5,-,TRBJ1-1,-,CASSPVMNSQNAEAFF
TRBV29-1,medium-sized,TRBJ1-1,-,CSGSDGGAAFF
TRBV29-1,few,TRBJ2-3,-,CSVGDFRRDTDTQYF
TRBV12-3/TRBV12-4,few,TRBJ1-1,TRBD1,CASTLTGGGGTEAFF
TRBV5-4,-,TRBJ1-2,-,CASSADNDYTF
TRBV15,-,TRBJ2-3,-,CATSRDRQLSTDTQYF
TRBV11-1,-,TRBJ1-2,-,CASNPNPPRGGYTF
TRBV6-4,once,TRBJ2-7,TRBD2,CASSVASGSGEQYF
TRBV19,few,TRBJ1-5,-,CASSMGSNQPQHF
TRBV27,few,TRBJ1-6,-,CASSGGLGANSPLHF
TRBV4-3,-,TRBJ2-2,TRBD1,CASSQEGLWTGGAGELFF
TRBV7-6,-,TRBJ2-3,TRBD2,CASSLLGGKATDTQYF
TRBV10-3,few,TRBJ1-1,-,CAISRLGANTEAFF
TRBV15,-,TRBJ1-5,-,CATSRDRDSARSPQHF
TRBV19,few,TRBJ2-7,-,CASSASRYEQYF